This TCR beta chain was identified in a study of tumor-infiltrating lymphocytes in oesophageal squamous cell carcinoma. MiXCR was run by TCRdb on the PCR reads, yielding one entry per CDR3 protein. The data show about 24,000 distinct CDR3 sequences, more than 30% seen once. The CDR3 sequence is 16 residues long. Per the germline V gene, CDR1 is SGHTA and CDR2 is FQGNSA. V dropped 5 bases and J dropped 2 bases, with 13 bases sitting between them. This clonotype was counted a few times. Sequencing used esophageal tumor tissue. The receptor's source is a male donor with esophageal squamous cell carcinoma. The V call is TRBV7-2, the J call TRBJ2-6, with D maybe TRBD1 (6 bases). CDR3: CASSTYRVTGANVLTF. The CDR3 bases are TGTGCCAGCAGCACATACAGGGTAACTGGGGCCAACGTCCTGACTTTC. The whole variable domain, filled in from reference TRBV7-2 and TRBJ2-6, reads GAGVSQSPSNKVTEKGKDVELRCDPISGHTALYWYRQSLGQGLEFLIYFQGNSAPDKSGLPSDRFSAERTGGSVSTLTIQRTQQEDSAVYLCASSTYRVTGANVLTFGAGSRLTVL.